What follows are 16 T cell receptor beta chains derived from one specimen sequenced in a study of T cell repertoires in cytomegalovirus infection (dated by TCRdb to about 2019). Sequenced using an Illumina HiSeq 1500. The raw public reads went through TCRdb reprocessing: fastp at Q25, MiXCR clone calling, in-frame beta chains kept. CDR3 protein sequences are deduplicated, and each keeps its most common genes and DNA. Across this sample there are over 100,000 distinct CDR3 sequences, with approximately 15% seen only once. Approximately 8% of the sample is in the top ten clones. The sequenced sample was PBMCs. These receptors were taken from a human donor in good health (CMV status not recorded). Some clones in this sample may be carry-over from other donors' samples.

This clonotype was observed many times. The chain couples TRBV11-3 to TRBJ2-1; TRBD2 matches at 8 bases. Trimming took 5 bases from V and 5 from J; bases not matched to a gene: 8. The CDR3 contains 15 residues. The germline gives CDR1 SGHNT, CDR2 YENEEA. CDR3 sequence: CASSKRGGLDNEQFF. The CDR3, as DNA: TGTGCCAGCAGCAAACGCGGGGGGCTGGACAATGAGCAGTTCTTC.

The chain is built from TRBV20-1 and TRBJ1-6; the D is unclear. Germline CDR1 is DFQATT and CDR2 is SNEGSKA (reference sequence). This CDR3 spans 15 amino acids. V was shortened by 5 bases and J by 3 bases, with 14 bases between the two germline ends. CDR3 protein: CSAPPRWNYNSPLHF. The DNA for the CDR3 is TGCAGTGCTCCTCCCCGGTGGAACTATAATTCACCCCTCCACTTT.

The chain employs TRBV7-9 and TRBJ1-4; no firm D call. The CDR3 consists of 13 residues. CDR1 and CDR2 (germline): SEHNR, FQNEAQ (reference sequence). V was pared by 3 bases and J by 1 base, with 3 bases between. The CDR3 coding sequence is TGTGCCAGCAGCTTGGGAACTAATGAAAAACTGTTTTTT. Translating it yields CASSLGTNEKLFF.

This clonotype turned up a few times. The chain employs TRBV28 and TRBJ2-3, with TRBD2 identical over 10 bases. Trimming at V came to 6 bases and at J to 6 bases, leaving 9 bases not matched to a gene. This CDR3 has 15 residues. Germline-derived CDR1 and CDR2 are MDHEN and SYDVKM. The CDR3 is CASSQSGGAEDTQYF. The CDR3 DNA reads TGTGCCAGCAGCCAAAGCGGGGGGGCCGAGGATACGCAGTATTTT.

This clonotype has only a few counts. This rearrangement joins TRBV10-3 to TRBJ1-2, with D possibly matching TRBD1 (5 bases). Per germline, CDR1 ENHRY and CDR2 SYGVKD. CDR3 length: 15 residues. Deletions cut 0 bases from V and 8 bases from J, with 16 bases between. Written as DNA, the CDR3 is TGTGCCATCAGTGAGTCGACTGGCAGGGAAGGAGGCTACACCTTC. Encoded protein: CAISESTGREGGYTF.

In its sample, this clonotype was seen many times. V and J are TRBV7-9 and TRBJ2-3; TRBD1 is a possible D gene (6 bases). Germline V gene lookup returns CDR1 SEHNR and CDR2 FQNEAQ (reference sequence). V was shortened by 2 bases and J by 3 bases, with 9 bases between the two germline ends. There are 14 residues in the CDR3. As DNA, the CDR3 is TGTGCCAGCAGCTTAATACAGGGAACAGATACGCAGTATTTT. Translation gives CASSLIQGTDTQYF.

There are a few counts of this clonotype. This chain joins TRBV5-6 and TRBJ2-1, with D possibly being TRBD2 (7 bases). From germline, CDR1 is SGHDT and CDR2 YYEEEE. The CDR3 extends over 14 amino acids. V lost 2 bases and J 4 bases, leaving 10 bases between the germline ends. DNA for the CDR3: TGTGCCAGCAGCTTAAGGGGGGGTTACAATGAGCAGTTCTTC. It specifies CASSLRGGYNEQFF.

This clonotype turned up a few times. V is TRBV12-3 or TRBV12-4 and J is TRBJ2-1; D may be TRBD2 (7 bases). Between the trimmed V and J ends, which lost 1 base and 4 bases, there was a span of 17 bases. The CDR3 covers 17 residues. Here the CDR3 reads CASSLEGGGEGYNEQFF. The DNA of the CDR3 is TGTGCCAGCAGTTTAGAGGGAGGGGGAGAGGGATACAATGAGCAGTTCTTC.

This clonotype was recorded many times. The chain is built from TRBV24-1 and TRBJ2-2; TRBD2 is a possible D gene (7 bases). The CDR3 extends over 14 amino acids. Germline loops: CDR1 KGHDR, CDR2 SFDVKD. With 9 bases removed from V and 4 bases from J, the gap between germline ends came to 14 bases. CDR3 nucleotide sequence: TGTGCCACCGAGGGGGGGGCCGGCACCGGGGAGCTGTTTTTT. This gives the protein CATEGGAGTGELFF.

This clonotype occurred many times. This rearrangement joins TRBV12-3 or TRBV12-4 to TRBJ2-1; D not certain. This CDR3 contains 12 residues. Trimming removed 5 bases at V and 3 bases at J, with 5 bases between. The CDR3 reads CASSANYNEQFF. The CDR3 DNA is TGTGCCAGCAGTGCTAACTACAATGAGCAGTTCTTC.

This chain uses TRBV28 with TRBJ2-3; 10 positions agree with TRBD1. CDR3 size: 13 residues. Germline lookup yields CDR1 MDHEN and CDR2 SYDVKM. Trimming took 5 bases from V and 10 from J; bases not matched to a gene: 6. The DNA of the CDR3 is TGTGCCAGCAGTGACAGGGGGCGGGGGGCGCAGTATTTT. It yields the protein CASSDRGRGAQYF.

The table lists this clonotype with many counts. The CDR3 here is CASSPPGSGQVQYF. The CDR3 DNA reads TGTGCCAGCAGCCCTCCCGGGAGCGGACAGGTTCAGTACTTC. This rearrangement joins TRBV7-8 to TRBJ2-7; D perhaps matches TRBD1 (7 bases). The CDR3 is made up of 14 amino acids. The V end was cut by 5 bases, the J end by 10 bases, with 21 bases between. Germline loops: CDR1 SGHVS, CDR2 FQNEAQ. The complete variable domain, with remaining parts taken from reference TRBV7-8 and TRBJ2-7, reads GAGVSQSPRYKVAKRGQDVALRCDPISGHVSLFWYQQALGQGPEFLTYFQNEAQLDKSGLPSDRFFAERPEGSVSTLKIQRTQQEDSAVYLCASSPPGSGQVQYFGPGTRLTVT.

This chain joins TRBV20-1 and TRBJ2-2; possible D gene TRBD1, 7 bases. V lost 6 bases and J 3 bases, leaving 17 bases between the germline ends. CDR3 size: 15 residues. Germline CDR1 and CDR2: DFQATT and SNEGSKA (reference sequence). The CDR3 region has the DNA TGCAGTGCCCCGAACACAGGGGAGGACACCGGGGAGCTGTTTTTT. It yields the protein CSAPNTGEDTGELFF.

In its sample, this clonotype was seen a few times. The DNA for the CDR3 is TGTGCCAGCAGTATAGGACGGGGGGCAAAGGGCCAGTACTTC. Translating it yields CASSIGRGAKGQYF. The gene calls are TRBV7-2 and TRBJ2-5; possible D gene TRBD2, 7 bases. Germline values: CDR1 SGHTA, CDR2 FQGNSA. The V end lost 6 bases, the J end lost 10 bases, and 21 bases lay between the germline ends. The length of the CDR3 is 14 residues.

This clonotype was found a few times. V usage is TRBV7-9 and J usage is TRBJ2-7, with D tentatively TRBD1 or TRBD2 (5 bases each). Looked up from germline, CDR1 is SEHNR and CDR2 is FQNEAQ (reference sequence). Between the trimmed V and J ends, which lost 1 base and 6 bases, there was a span of 10 bases. This CDR3 is built from 13 residues. DNA of the CDR3: TGTGCCAGCAGCTTAGGGGCAGGGAGCGAGCAGTACTTC. Translating gives CASSLGAGSEQYF.

The chain recombines TRBV11-2 with TRBJ2-1, with 11 bases aligning to TRBD2. J was trimmed by 9 bases and V by 1 base; bases with no gene match: 5. CDR3 length: 15 amino acids. CDR1 and CDR2 from the germline V gene are SGHAT and FQNNGV. The chain's CDR3 is CASSLGSGGAGEQFF. CDR3 DNA: TGTGCCAGCAGCTTAGGTAGCGGGGGGGCGGGTGAGCAGTTCTTC.